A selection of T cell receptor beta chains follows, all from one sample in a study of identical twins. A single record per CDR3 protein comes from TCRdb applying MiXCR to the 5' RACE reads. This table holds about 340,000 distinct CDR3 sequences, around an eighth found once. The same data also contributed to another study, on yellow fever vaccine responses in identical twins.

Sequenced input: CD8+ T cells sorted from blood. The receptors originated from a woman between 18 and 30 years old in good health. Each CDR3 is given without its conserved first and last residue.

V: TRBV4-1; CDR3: ASSQDGTPGGSPLH
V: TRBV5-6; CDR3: ASSQGTGEGVQY
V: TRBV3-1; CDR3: ASSQLKTVFNYGYT
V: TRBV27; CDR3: ASRFTGEDFNSPLH
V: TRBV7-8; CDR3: ASSLAEGYQPQH
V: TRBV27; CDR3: ASSQGVDTDTQY
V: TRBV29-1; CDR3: SVEDPAGGPEQY
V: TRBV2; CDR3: ASSEDSEPQH
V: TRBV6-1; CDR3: ATKEGTGSYNEQF
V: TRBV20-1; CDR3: SASTGYTGELF
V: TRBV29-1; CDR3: SVGGLATSSYEQY
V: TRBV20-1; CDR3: SARAGRRNTEAF
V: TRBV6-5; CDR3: PSSWTGATGDIQY
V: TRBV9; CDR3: ASSVTEMNNEQF
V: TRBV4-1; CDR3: ASSQASTGQSPNTEAF
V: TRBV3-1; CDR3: ASSVGTSYNSPLH
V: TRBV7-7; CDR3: ASSQDRVQETQY
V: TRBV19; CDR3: ASEKGEAYNEQF
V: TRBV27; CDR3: ASSSPGEGWTEAF
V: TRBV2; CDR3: ASTQLGGLAKNIQY
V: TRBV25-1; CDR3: ASSELRVSDGGQETQY
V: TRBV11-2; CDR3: ASSPGGGGWTDTQY
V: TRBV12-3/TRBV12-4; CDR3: ASSLTSSGRASTDTQY
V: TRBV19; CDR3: ASSIDLGQENYEQY
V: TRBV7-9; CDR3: ASSLVGLAGSRETQY
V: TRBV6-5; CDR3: ASSYVVSGGANNEQF
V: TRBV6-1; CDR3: ASSGETRRDTQY
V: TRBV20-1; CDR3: SAETSGNLNEQF
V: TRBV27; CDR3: ASSFSFRGREAGELF
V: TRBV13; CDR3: ASSNRDRELNYEQY
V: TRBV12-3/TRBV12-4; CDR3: ASMGADSYNEQF
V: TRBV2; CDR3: ASSAWDRADNEQF
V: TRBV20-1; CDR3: SARDPPGQGNNEQF
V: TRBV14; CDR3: ATSRGRVNEQF
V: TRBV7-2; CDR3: ASSDRARGETQY
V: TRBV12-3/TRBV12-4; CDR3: ASSSVGGNTEAF
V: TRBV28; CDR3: ASSSFGAGFNEQY
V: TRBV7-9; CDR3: ASRGPANTEAF
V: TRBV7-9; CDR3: ASSLERTDTQY
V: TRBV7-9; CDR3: ASSLVFRALNEQF
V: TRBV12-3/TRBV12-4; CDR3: ASSLGDEETQY
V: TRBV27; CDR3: ASSSRTGKYDNEQF
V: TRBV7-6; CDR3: ASSLNPHLRNTGELF
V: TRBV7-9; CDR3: ASSSSISPGYEQF
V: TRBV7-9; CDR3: ASSWVGTSGTDTQY
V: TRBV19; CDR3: ASSSSLSSYEQY
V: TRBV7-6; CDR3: ASSFSGLAKEQY
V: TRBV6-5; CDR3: ASSYSSLGETQY
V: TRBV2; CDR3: ASSEGLFGVSTEQF
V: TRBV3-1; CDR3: ASSPPRGREYNEQF
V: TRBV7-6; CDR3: ASFKSGRPSTDTQY
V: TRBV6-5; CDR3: ASNKPGDEQF
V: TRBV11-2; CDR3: ASSFSSGSTDTQY
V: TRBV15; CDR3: ATSLRSSRGEQY
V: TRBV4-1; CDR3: ASSQAGRIYEKLF
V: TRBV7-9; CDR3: ASSRQGREKLF
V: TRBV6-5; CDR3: ASSYYGPDEQY
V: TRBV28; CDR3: ASSIPLGGSAWDEQF